A single sample gave rise to the 12 T cell receptor beta chains below, sequenced in a study of beta chain features in type 1 diabetes. Expressed TCRB transcripts were sequenced because the entire RNA isolate underwent reverse transcription. Assay used: immunoSEQ multiplex PCR; TCRdb lists only in-frame clones, some missing. The sample holds roughly 300,000 clones, 7.5% to 9% seen once. Sequencing input: central memory CD4+ T cells from blood. The receptor set was obtained from a woman between 18 and 29 years old in good health.

This clone was found once. DNA for the CDR3: TGTGCCAGCAGCTTCAGGGCAAGGAGCTCTGGGGCCAACGTCCTGACTTTC. This sequence encodes CASSFRARSSGANVLTF. The gene calls are TRBV5-4 and TRBJ2-6; D possibly corresponds to TRBD1 (5 bases). The CDR3 consists of 17 residues. Trimming stripped 2 bases from V and 0 bases from J, with 12 bases between. CDR1 and CDR2 from the germline V gene are SGHNT and YYREEE (reference sequence).

This chain connects TRBV4-3 to TRBJ2-1, with D uncertain. Germline CDR1 is LGHNA and CDR2 is YSLEER. This CDR3 is 15 amino acids long. Trimming cost V 0 bases and J 4 bases, with 10 bases left between them. Here the CDR3 reads CASSQELNSYNEQFF. CDR3 nucleotides: TGCGCCAGCAGCCAAGAGTTAAACTCTTACAATGAGCAGTTCTTC.

V usage is TRBV10-2 and J usage is TRBJ2-3; TRBD1 aligns across 7 bases. V lost 7 bases to trimming and J lost 5 bases; unmatched junction nucleotides: 6. This CDR3 has 13 residues. Germline V lookup: CDR1 WSHSY, CDR2 SAAADI. CDR3 residues: CASIRQGGDTQYF. The CDR3 DNA reads as TGCGCCAGCATCAGACAGGGCGGAGATACGCAGTATTTT.

This clone was seen more than once but under ten times. This chain connects TRBV6-6 to TRBJ2-5, with a weak D call TRBD1 (5 bases). From germline, CDR1 is MNHNY and CDR2 SVGAGI (reference sequence). V dropped 2 bases and J dropped 5 bases, with 12 bases sitting between them. This CDR3 is 14 amino acids long. Here the CDR3 reads CASSYGAASETQYF. The CDR3 DNA is TGTGCCAGCAGTTACGGGGCGGCGAGCGAGACCCAGTACTTC.

This clone occurred a few times. The V and J genes are TRBV6-5 and TRBJ2-1; D is unresolved. The CDR3 contains 13 residues. CDR1 is MNHEY and CDR2 is SVGAGI in the germline V gene. Trimming stripped 0 bases from V and 7 bases from J, with 7 bases between. As DNA, the CDR3 is TGTGCCAGCAGTTACTCTTGGTCGAATGAGCAGTTCTTC. This gives the protein CASSYSWSNEQFF.

This clone has only one observation. The chain is built from TRBV5-6 and TRBJ2-6; either TRBD1 or TRBD2 may fit D (6 bases each). The CDR3 spans 16 residues. Trimming removed 6 bases at V and 2 bases at J, with 15 bases between. Germline CDR1 SGHDT, CDR2 YYEEEE. This chain's CDR3 is CASTEVGGAGANVLTF. CDR3 bases: TGTGCCAGCACCGAGGTGGGGGGCGCTGGGGCCAACGTCCTGACTTTC.

This clone was seen a few times. The chain carries TRBV5-4 and TRBJ2-7, with 11 positions matching TRBD2. Per the germline V gene, CDR1 is SGHNT and CDR2 is YYREEE (reference sequence). The CDR3 has 16 amino acids. V was pared by 4 bases and J by 3 bases, with 9 bases of the junction left unmatched. As DNA, the CDR3 is TGTGCCAGCAGCCAAGATCCTACTAGCGGGAGCTACGAGCAGTACTTC. Its translation is CASSQDPTSGSYEQYF.

The rearrangement links TRBV5-6 to TRBJ1-2; 7 bases are shared with TRBD1. V gave up 0 bases and J gave up 4 bases; unmatched junction bases: 6. The CDR3 totals 15 residues. Germline CDR1 reads SGHDT; CDR2 reads YYEEEE. The CDR3 loop is CASSLGDSWGYGYTF. The CDR3 DNA reads as TGTGCCAGCAGCTTGGGGGACAGCTGGGGCTATGGCTACACCTTC. Complete variable domain (other parts from reference TRBV5-6 and TRBJ1-2): DAGVTQSPTHLIKTRGQQVTLRCSPKSGHDTVSWYQQALGQGPQFIFQYYEEEERQRGNFPDRFSGHQFPNYSSELNVNALLLGDSALYLCASSLGDSWGYGYTFGSGTRLTVV.

This clone was found a few times. The rearrangement links TRBV18 to TRBJ2-7; D uncertain. V gave up 2 bases and J gave up 0 bases, with 8 bases separating them. Germline V gene sequence: CDR1 KGHSH, CDR2 LQKENI. The CDR3 contains 14 residues. This chain's CDR3 is CASSPFSDSYEQYF. In DNA, the CDR3 is TGTGCCAGCTCACCATTCTCAGACTCCTACGAGCAGTACTTC.

This clone was picked up a small number of times. Other DNA sequences from this sample encode an identical CDR3 as well. The gene calls are TRBV7-2 and TRBJ1-1, with 7 positions matching TRBD1. The germline CDR1 and CDR2 sequences are SGHTA and FQGNSA. The trim removed 2 bases at V and 3 bases at J, leaving 6 bases unmatched. CDR3 length equals 15 residues. The CDR3 is CASSLRQGGDTEAFF. CDR3 sequence (DNA): TGTGCCAGCAGCTTACGACAGGGAGGCGACACTGAAGCTTTCTTT.

This chain joins TRBV5-4 and TRBJ1-1; D remains ambiguous. The CDR3 consists of 16 residues. Trimming removed 4 bases at V and 1 base at J, with 17 bases between. The germline V gene has CDR1 SGHNT and CDR2 YYREEE (reference sequence). The CDR3 coding sequence is TGTGCCAGCAGCCCGGGGTTGGGATTTACGAACACTGAAGCTTTCTTT. It is translated as CASSPGLGFTNTEAFF.

The chain employs TRBV7-3 and TRBJ1-1; a possible D gene is TRBD1 (6 bases). CDR1 and CDR2 (germline): SGHTA, FQGTGA. V was pared by 5 bases and J by 7 bases, with 11 bases between. The CDR3 consists of 12 residues. The CDR3 nucleotides are TGTGCCAGCAGCGAACAGGGCAGTGAAGCTTTCTTT. As protein: CASSEQGSEAFF.